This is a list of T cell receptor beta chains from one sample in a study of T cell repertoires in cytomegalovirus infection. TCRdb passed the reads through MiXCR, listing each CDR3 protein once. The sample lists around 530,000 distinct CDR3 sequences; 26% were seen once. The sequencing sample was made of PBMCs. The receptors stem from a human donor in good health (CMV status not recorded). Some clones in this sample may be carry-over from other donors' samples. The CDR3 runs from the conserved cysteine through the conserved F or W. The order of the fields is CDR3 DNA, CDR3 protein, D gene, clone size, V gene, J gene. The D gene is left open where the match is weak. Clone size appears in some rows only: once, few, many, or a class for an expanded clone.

DNA: TGTGCCAGCAGCTCACCGGCCGGAGCACCAACCACGGGCAAGTTGAACACTGAAGCTTTCTTT
CDR3: CASSSPAGAPTTGKLNTEAFF
D: NA
size: many
V: TRBV7-3
J: TRBJ1-1

DNA: TGTGCCAGCAGCCTCCGGGGGGGGAAGCAAGAGACCCAGTACTTC
CDR3: CASSLRGGKQETQYF
D: TRBD2
size: NA
V: TRBV7-4
J: TRBJ2-5

DNA: TGTGCCAGCAGCTTAGGCCCGGACAGGGGGAAAGAGACCCAGTACTTC
CDR3: CASSLGPDRGKETQYF
D: TRBD1
size: many
V: TRBV7-6
J: TRBJ2-5

DNA: TGTGCCAGCAGCTTAACAGGGGATTATTCACCCCTCCACTTT
CDR3: CASSLTGDYSPLHF
D: TRBD1
size: NA
V: TRBV5-4
J: TRBJ1-6

DNA: TGCGCCAGCACCCTAAGGGCTCGAACACACAATGAGCAGTTCTTC
CDR3: CASTLRARTHNEQFF
D: NA
size: few
V: TRBV5-1
J: TRBJ2-1

DNA: TGCAGTGCTAAGTCGGGACTAGCGGGAGTGCCGGAGACCCAGTACTTC
CDR3: CSAKSGLAGVPETQYF
D: TRBD2
size: NA
V: TRBV20-1
J: TRBJ2-5

DNA: TGTGCCAGCAGTAACTCAGGGCCCTCCTACAATGAGCAGTTCTTC
CDR3: CASSNSGPSYNEQFF
D: NA
size: NA
V: TRBV28
J: TRBJ2-1

DNA: TGTGCCAGCAGCCCTCAGCGGACTGCTAGCGGATACAATGAGCAGTTCTTC
CDR3: CASSPQRTASGYNEQFF
D: TRBD2
size: many
V: TRBV7-2
J: TRBJ2-1

DNA: TGTGCCAGCAGCTTAGAAGCCACGAGCTCCTACGAGCAGTACTTC
CDR3: CASSLEATSSYEQYF
D: NA
size: many
V: TRBV7-8
J: TRBJ2-7

DNA: TGTGCCAGCAGCGCCAGCCTAGCGGGCCCAAGGGATGAGCAGTTCTTC
CDR3: CASSASLAGPRDEQFF
D: TRBD2
size: NA
V: TRBV11-1
J: TRBJ2-1

DNA: TGTGCCACCGAAAGCTGGAGCGGTGACAATGAGCAGTTCTTC
CDR3: CATESWSGDNEQFF
D: NA
size: NA
V: TRBV19
J: TRBJ2-1

DNA: TGTGCCAGCAGTCCCTTTGTCGGCATAAACACTGAAGCTTTCTTT
CDR3: CASSPFVGINTEAFF
D: NA
size: few
V: TRBV27
J: TRBJ1-1

DNA: TGTGCCAGTAGTCCCTGGACAGGGCTGAACGAGCAGTTCTTC
CDR3: CASSPWTGLNEQFF
D: TRBD1
size: NA
V: TRBV19
J: TRBJ2-1

DNA: TGTGCCAGCAGGTTAGATTCGACCCGAATCACTGAAGCTTTCTTT
CDR3: CASRLDSTRITEAFF
D: NA
size: NA
V: TRBV28
J: TRBJ1-1

DNA: TGCAGTGCCTCAGACAGGGTGGCGAGCAATCAGCCCCAGCATTTT
CDR3: CSASDRVASNQPQHF
D: TRBD1
size: NA
V: TRBV20-1
J: TRBJ1-5

DNA: TGCGCCAGCAGTTGGACAGTGGGGGATGAGCAGTTCTTC
CDR3: CASSWTVGDEQFF
D: NA
size: NA
V: TRBV10-2
J: TRBJ2-1

DNA: TGTGCCAGCAGCCGTAGCGGGGACCTAGCCAAAAACATTCAGTACTTC
CDR3: CASSRSGDLAKNIQYF
D: TRBD2
size: many
V: TRBV7-9
J: TRBJ2-4

DNA: TGTGCCAGCAGCCTGGGGGGCAGGGGGTCCAACGAGCAGTACTTC
CDR3: CASSLGGRGSNEQYF
D: NA
size: few
V: TRBV6-6
J: TRBJ2-7

DNA: TGTGCCAGCAGTGAACTCAGGACAGGGAACACTGAAGCTTTCTTT
CDR3: CASSELRTGNTEAFF
D: TRBD1
size: few
V: TRBV6-1
J: TRBJ1-1

DNA: TGTGCCACCAGCAGGGACAGGGGCGAAAATTCACCCCTCCACTTT
CDR3: CATSRDRGENSPLHF
D: TRBD1
size: few
V: TRBV15
J: TRBJ1-6

DNA: TGTGCCAGCAGCCCCTCCTCTAGCGGGAGTGCTTACGAGCAGTACTTC
CDR3: CASSPSSSGSAYEQYF
D: TRBD2
size: few
V: TRBV7-9
J: TRBJ2-7

DNA: TGTGCCAGCAGTTACCGACTAGCGGGAGGCATCAATGAGCAGTTCTTC
CDR3: CASSYRLAGGINEQFF
D: TRBD2
size: few
V: TRBV6-2/TRBV6-3
J: TRBJ2-1